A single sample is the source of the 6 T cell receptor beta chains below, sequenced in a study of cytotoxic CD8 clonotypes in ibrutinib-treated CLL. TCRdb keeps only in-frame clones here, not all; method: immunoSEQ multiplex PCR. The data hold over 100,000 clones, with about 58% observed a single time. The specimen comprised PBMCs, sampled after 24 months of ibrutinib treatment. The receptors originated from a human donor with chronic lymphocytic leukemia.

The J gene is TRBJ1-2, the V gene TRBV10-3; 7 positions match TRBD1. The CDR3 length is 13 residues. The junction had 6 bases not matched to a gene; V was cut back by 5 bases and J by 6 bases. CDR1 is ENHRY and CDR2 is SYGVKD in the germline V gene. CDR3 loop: CAISTGQQNGYTF. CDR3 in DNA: TGTGCCATCAGTACGGGACAGCAAAATGGCTACACCTTC.

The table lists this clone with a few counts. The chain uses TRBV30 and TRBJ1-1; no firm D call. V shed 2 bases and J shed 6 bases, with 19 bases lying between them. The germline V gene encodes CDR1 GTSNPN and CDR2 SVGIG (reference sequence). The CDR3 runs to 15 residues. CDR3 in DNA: TGTGCCTGGAGTACGAAAGGGTCGTCCCTCGCTGAAGCTTTCTTT. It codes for CAWSTKGSSLAEAFF. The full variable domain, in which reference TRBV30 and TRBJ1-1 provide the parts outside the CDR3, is SQTIHQWPATLVQPVGSPLSLECTVEGTSNPNLYWYRQAAGRGLQLLFYSVGIGQISSEVPQNLSASRPQDRQFILSSKKLLLSDSGFYLCAWSTKGSSLAEAFFGQGTRLTVV.

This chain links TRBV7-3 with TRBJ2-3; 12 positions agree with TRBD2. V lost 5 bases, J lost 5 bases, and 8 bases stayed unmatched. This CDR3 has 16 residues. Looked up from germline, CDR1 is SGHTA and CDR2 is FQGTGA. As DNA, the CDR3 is TGTGCCAGCAGCCAACTAGCGGGGGGCGGTATAGATACGCAGTATTTT. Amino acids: CASSQLAGGGIDTQYF.

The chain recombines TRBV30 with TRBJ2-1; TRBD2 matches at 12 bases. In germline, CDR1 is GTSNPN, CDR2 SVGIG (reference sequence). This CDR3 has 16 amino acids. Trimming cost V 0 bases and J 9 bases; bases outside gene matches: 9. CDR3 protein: CAWSVPSGGASGEQFF. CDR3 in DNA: TGTGCCTGGAGTGTTCCTAGCGGGGGGGCGTCGGGTGAGCAGTTCTTC.

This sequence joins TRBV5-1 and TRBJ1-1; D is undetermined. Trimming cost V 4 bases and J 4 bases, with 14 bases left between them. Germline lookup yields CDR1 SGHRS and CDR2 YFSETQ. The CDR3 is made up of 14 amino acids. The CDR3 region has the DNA TGCGCCAGCAGCCAAGGGAGCGTGGGCACTGAAGCTTTCTTT. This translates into CASSQGSVGTEAFF.

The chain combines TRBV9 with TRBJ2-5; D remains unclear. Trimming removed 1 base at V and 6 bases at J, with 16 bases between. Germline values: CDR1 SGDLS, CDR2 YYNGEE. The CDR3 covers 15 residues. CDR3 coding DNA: TGTGCCAGCAGCGTATCGGGCAGGCTTGGTCAGACCCAGTACTTC. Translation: CASSVSGRLGQTQYF.